What follows is one T cell receptor (beta chain) and its context. Antigen: not known. This sample is part of a study of T cell responses to AZD1222 COVID-19 vaccine. Study-wide points: Targets within unmutated variant regions were reportedly found for nearly half of spike-specific TCRs.

Assay used: immunoSEQ multiplex PCR; TCRdb lists only in-frame clones, some missing. This repertoire shows under 150,000 clones, around 91% found once; its top ten account for less than 5.5%. The sequencing here drew on peripheral blood, taken on day 0 of AZD1222 vaccination. This receptor was taken from an adult in good health.

CDR3 amino acids: CASSSDRPGYTF. In nucleotides, the CDR3 is TGTGCCAGCAGTTCCGACCGACCCGGCTACACCTTC. The rearrangement uses TRBV12-3 or TRBV12-4 and TRBJ1-2; D not resolved. V gave up 4 bases and J gave up 8 bases, with 11 bases separating them. CDR3 size: 12 residues.